Sequencing of this T cell receptor beta chain was carried out in a study of CD8+ T cells in alopecia areata. The treatment is: oral pan-JAK inhibitor, 5-10 mg twice daily. Researchers gathered lesional scalp punch biopsies and peripheral blood from patients with alopecia areata. General study findings and limits: Higher clonality was seen in lesional scalp than in normal scalp, especially in alopecia totalis/universalis.

With respect to this clone: What it recognizes is unknown. The sample carries other DNA sequences with the same CDR3.

The authors extracted RNA and reverse transcribed it into cDNA as the sequencing template. The protocol was immunoSEQ multiplex PCR, while the TCRdb copy is restricted to in-frame clones and leaves out a portion. The repertoire holds roughly 190,000 clones, with roughly three fifths as singletons. The CDR3 extends over 13 amino acids. From germline, CDR1 is SQVTM and CDR2 ANQGSEA. V lost 6 bases, J lost 7 bases, and 7 bases stayed unmatched. The receptor was isolated from a human donor with alopecia areata. Sequenced here: CD4+ T cells sorted from blood, sampled between weeks 49 and 50, from a patient treated with tofacitinib. This chain uses TRBV29-1 with TRBJ1-5; TRBD1 matches 9 bases. The CDR3 here is CSVGGTGNQPQHF. DNA for the CDR3: TGCAGCGTCGGCGGGACAGGGAACCAGCCCCAGCATTTT.